Below, one T cell receptor (beta chain) is given with its context. What it binds is unknown. Germline CDR1 and CDR2: DFQATT and SNEGSKA (reference sequence). This CDR3 has 16 amino acids. V dropped 6 bases and J dropped 3 bases, with 22 bases sitting between them. MiXCR was run by TCRdb on the RT-PCR reads, yielding one entry per CDR3 protein. The repertoire holds about 620,000 distinct CDR3 sequences, with around 10% as singletons. The sample originates from a study of response to subunit inactivated influenza vaccine. Study-level findings and limits: There was a suggestion from the authors that each seasonal influenza vaccination recruits few new T cells.

This sample also appeared in a second study, on T cells expressing NK-cell markers. Turning to that study: 5'RACE template switching with UMIs generated TCR beta cDNA. The authors sequenced eight donors, of whom seven were HCMV-seropositive and one was seronegative. The use of an anti-gamma-delta TCR antibody, which was added in several experiments, restricted sorting to T cells expressing alpha-beta TCR. About six donors carried dominant NKG2C+ clonotypes that made up about 1.0-7.0% of their CD8+ T cells.

Sequencing used PBMCs from blood, obtained on the day of vaccination. This receptor was taken from a man aged 45 to 65 who received an inactivated influenza vaccine. V and J are TRBV20-1 and TRBJ2-3; D might be TRBD1 or TRBD2, each matching 5 bases. The CDR3 sequence is CSARKGRGQGTDTQYF. The CDR3 bases are TGCAGTGCCCGGAAGGGACGGGGTCAAGGGACAGATACGCAGTATTTT.